This TCR beta chain emerged from a study of T cells in Graves' hyperthyroidism and ophthalmopathy. Study-wide results and limits: Most expanded thyroid clonotypes above 0.001 also appeared in blood.

The CDR3 is 13 residues long. Losses at the gene ends were 7 bases for V and 7 bases for J; bases not matched to a gene: 8. Germline CDR1 reads SQVTM; CDR2 reads ANQGSEA. The study included ophthalmopathy patients with Clinical Activity Score at least 3, NOSPECS grade at least 4 and duration under 3 months. Reasons for excluding patients were uncontrolled infection, other autoimmune disease, pregnancy or lactation. RNA transcripts served as the template for amplifying TCR beta CDR3 regions. HTBI primers were the set used in a first-round RT-PCR of the TCR CDR3. TCRdb passed the multiplex PCR reads through MiXCR, listing each CDR3 protein once. The table lists approximately 600,000 distinct CDR3 sequences, less than 25% of them singletons. This clonotype was counted only a few times. Antigen unknown.

The sequencing input was blood. The TCR originated in a man aged 25 to 40 with Graves' ophthalmopathy. This chain joins TRBV29-1 and TRBJ2-7; the match to TRBD2 covers 12 bases. The CDR3 loop reads CSGLAGGSWEQYF. CDR3 DNA sequence: TGCAGCGGCCTAGCGGGAGGGTCATGGGAGCAGTACTTC.